The 25 T cell receptor beta chains below were found in one sample sequenced in a study of Ad26.COV2.S vaccination and SARS-CoV-2 variants. The treatment was: around 19 received Ad26.COV2.S at low or high dose, single or two shots; several received placebo; per-sample allocation not given. After the first vaccine or placebo injection, samples were drawn on day 63. Profiling relied on immunoSEQ multiplex PCR, and the TCRdb table lists in-frame clones only, not all of them. The repertoire holds hundreds of thousands of clones, with approximately 88% as singletons. Sequenced here: peripheral blood, sampled in a trial of Ad26.COV2.S vaccine versus placebo. These receptors were collected from a person between 18 and 65 years old who received the Ad26.COV2.S COVID-19 vaccine or a placebo.

The chain combines TRBV7-9 with TRBJ2-1, with 7 bases fitting TRBD2. The V and J ends lost 2 bases and 6 bases, in that order; junction bases with no gene match: 7. CDR3 size: 15 residues. Germline CDR1 reads SEHNR; CDR2 reads FQNEAQ (reference sequence). CDR3 in DNA: TGTGCCAGCAGCTTATCTAGCGGTGAATTCAATGAGCAGTTCTTC. It encodes CASSLSSGEFNEQFF.

The V call is TRBV12-3 or TRBV12-4, the J call TRBJ2-3; D perhaps matches TRBD2 (6 bases). The CDR3 totals 13 residues. Trimming removed 7 bases from V and 4 bases from J, with 12 bases in between. This CDR3 reads CASTGGLPDTQYF. CDR3 DNA sequence: TGTGCCAGCACCGGGGGTTTACCAGATACGCAGTATTTT.

This chain links TRBV18 with TRBJ2-1, with 9 bases matching TRBD2. V was clipped by 6 bases and J by 3 bases; unmatched bases: 9. This CDR3 is built from 16 residues. CDR1 and CDR2 (germline): KGHSH, LQKENI. CDR3 sequence reads: CASSSRGGANYNEQFF. In DNA, the CDR3 is TGTGCCAGCTCGTCACGCGGGGGGGCCAACTACAATGAGCAGTTCTTC.

The genes are TRBV15 and TRBJ2-5, with 7 bases that match TRBD1. Germline V gene lookup returns CDR1 LNHNV and CDR2 YYDKDF (reference sequence). The CDR3 has 14 amino acids. J was trimmed by 2 bases and V by 1 base; bases with no gene match: 1. This CDR3 reads CATSRAGQQETQYF. Written as DNA, the CDR3 is TGTGCCACCAGCAGAGCGGGACAGCAAGAGACCCAGTACTTC. The whole variable domain, filled in from reference TRBV15 and TRBJ2-5, reads DAMVIQNPRYQVTQFGKPVTLSCSQTLNHNVMYWYQQKSSQAPKLLFHYYDKDFNNEADTPDNFQSRRPNTSFCFLDIRSPGLGDTAMYLCATSRAGQQETQYFGPGTRLLVL.

The chain uses TRBV20-1 and TRBJ1-1; D unresolved. The CDR3 is made up of 11 amino acids. The germline V and J ends were trimmed by 7 bases and 1 base, with 7 bases remaining between them. Germline V gene data show CDR1 as DFQATT and CDR2 as SNEGSKA (reference sequence). The CDR3 loop reads CSEAANTEAFF. The CDR3, as DNA: TGCAGTGAGGCGGCGAACACTGAAGCTTTCTTT.

The chain joins TRBV6-2 or TRBV6-3 to TRBJ2-5; 13 nucleotides agree with TRBD2. This CDR3 contains 15 residues. After removal of 4 bases from V and 5 bases from J, the junction contained 4 bases not matched to a gene. The germline CDR1 and CDR2 sequences are MNHEY and SVGEGT. CDR3 region: CASSWPTSGGETQYF. The CDR3 DNA reads as TGTGCCAGCAGTTGGCCGACTAGCGGGGGGGAGACCCAGTACTTC.

The chain is built from TRBV6-2 or TRBV6-3 and TRBJ2-3; D is perhaps TRBD1 (5 bases). This CDR3 has 16 residues. Trimming pared 5 bases from V and 0 bases from J, leaving 15 bases between. CDR1 is MNHEY and CDR2 is SVGEGT in the germline V gene. In DNA, the CDR3 is TGTGCCAGCAGTCCCTGGACAAGCACTAGCACAGATACGCAGTATTTT. Encoded protein: CASSPWTSTSTDTQYF.

In this sample, this clone turned up once. The sample contains more than one DNA sequence encoding this CDR3. The gene calls are TRBV7-9 and TRBJ2-7, with 10 bases that match TRBD1. Trimming removed 1 base from V and 6 bases from J; junction bases left unmatched: 0. The CDR3 length is 13 residues. In germline, CDR1 is SEHNR, CDR2 FQNEAQ (reference sequence). The CDR3 coding sequence is TGTGCCAGCAGCTTAGGGGACAGGGGCGAGCAGTACTTC. Residues: CASSLGDRGEQYF.

This chain joins TRBV19 and TRBJ1-3; D call uncertain. The CDR3 covers 14 residues. CDR1 and CDR2 (germline): LNHDA, SQIVND (reference sequence). Trimming took 1 base from V and 2 from J, leaving 6 bases between them. The CDR3 DNA follows: TGTGCCAGTAGTATAGTGGGAACTGGAAACACCATATATTTT. Its protein product is CASSIVGTGNTIYF.

The table lists this clone with a count of one. The chain uses TRBV24-1 and TRBJ2-2; D is unresolved. The ends were cut back, 5 bases at V and 2 bases at J, with 8 bases in the middle. From germline, CDR1 is KGHDR and CDR2 SFDVKD. The CDR3 is 14 amino acids. For the CDR3, the DNA is TGTGCCACCAGTGCCGGTATTAACACCGGGGAGCTGTTTTTT. Translation: CATSAGINTGELFF.

This chain connects TRBV4-3 to TRBJ1-1, with D maybe TRBD1 (5 bases). This CDR3 is built from 13 residues. Germline assignment: CDR1 LGHNA and CDR2 YSLEER. Trimming removed 4 bases from V and 1 base from J, with 7 bases in between. This CDR3 reads CASSLGGNTEAFF. CDR3 DNA sequence: TGCGCCAGCAGCCTTGGGGGGAACACTGAAGCTTTCTTT.

This clone has only one observation. V and J are TRBV15 and TRBJ2-2; weak D call: TRBD2 (5 bases). The CDR3 runs to 16 residues. With 6 bases removed from V and 4 bases from J, the gap between germline ends came to 18 bases. Germline assignment: CDR1 LNHNV and CDR2 YYDKDF (reference sequence). CDR3 region: CATRVPVWRATGELFF. As DNA, the CDR3 is TGTGCCACCAGGGTGCCGGTCTGGCGGGCCACCGGGGAGCTGTTTTTT.

The chain combines TRBV5-4 with TRBJ2-5; D ambiguous. Germline V CDR1 and CDR2: SGHNT, YYREEE (reference sequence). V was shortened by 4 bases and J by 6 bases, with 19 bases between the two germline ends. This CDR3 contains 15 residues. CDR3 nucleotide sequence: TGTGCCAGCAGCCAACGATCCCTTTCTGAGCAGACCCAGTACTTC. It codes for CASSQRSLSEQTQYF.

J is TRBJ2-1 and V is TRBV7-9, with 8 bases lining up with TRBD2. Germline values: CDR1 SEHNR, CDR2 FQNEAQ (reference sequence). This CDR3 has 16 residues. Trimming took 2 bases from V and 8 from J; bases not matched to a gene: 11. CDR3: CASSLLLAGGGDEQFF. The CDR3 nucleotides are TGTGCCAGCAGCTTACTTTTGGCGGGAGGTGGCGATGAGCAGTTCTTC.

The rearrangement uses TRBV7-3 and TRBJ1-1, with D perhaps TRBD1 (5 bases). CDR1 and CDR2 (germline): SGHTA, FQGTGA. This CDR3 region has 14 residues. The germline V and J ends were trimmed by 4 bases and 5 bases, with 14 bases remaining between them. The CDR3 region is CASSSSGGRTEAFF. The CDR3 region has the DNA TGTGCCAGCAGCTCCTCCGGGGGTCGGACTGAAGCTTTCTTT.

The chain recombines TRBV3-1 (or the pseudogene TRBV3-2) with TRBJ2-5, with unresolved D. The germline V gene has CDR1 LGHDT and CDR2 YNNKEL (reference sequence). V dropped 1 base and J dropped 1 base, with 7 bases sitting between them. The CDR3 length is 14 residues. CDR3 sequence: CASSQGASQETQYF. The DNA of the CDR3 is TGTGCCAGCAGCCAAGGAGCCAGCCAAGAGACCCAGTACTTC.

The chain carries TRBV9 and TRBJ2-2; no clear D gene. Germline loops: CDR1 SGDLS, CDR2 YYNGEE. Deletions cut 0 bases from V and 5 bases from J, with 8 bases between. The CDR3 runs to 14 residues. CDR3 protein: CASSVASYTGELFF. The DNA of the CDR3 is TGTGCCAGCAGCGTAGCGTCTTATACCGGGGAGCTGTTTTTT.

The chain joins TRBV29-1 to TRBJ2-7, with TRBD1 matching 8 bases. V dropped 7 bases and J dropped 6; count of bases not matched to a gene: 11. Per germline, CDR1 SQVTM and CDR2 ANQGSEA. The CDR3 covers 13 residues. CDR3 nucleotides: TGCAGCGCTACAGGGGGAATATTCTCCGAGCAGTACTTC. Its translation is CSATGGIFSEQYF.

The chain links TRBV7-9 to TRBJ2-3; D might be TRBD1 (5 bases). This CDR3 contains 13 residues. Looked up from germline, CDR1 is SEHNR and CDR2 is FQNEAQ (reference sequence). Trimming cost V 10 bases and J 2 bases, with 13 bases left between them. The DNA for the CDR3 is TGTGCCACCGGAGACAGTGTCACAGATACGCAGTATTTT. Translating it yields CATGDSVTDTQYF.

This chain connects TRBV19 to TRBJ2-7; 7 positions match TRBD2. V was clipped by 1 base and J by 0 bases; unmatched bases: 24. Germline loops: CDR1 LNHDA, CDR2 SQIVND (reference sequence). The CDR3 has 22 residues. The CDR3 nucleotides read TGTGCCAGTAGTATAGTAGGCCCGGGCCTTGGGGGGGGGTCGCGAAGCTCCTACGAGCAGTACTTC. It is translated as CASSIVGPGLGGGSRSSYEQYF.

This rearrangement joins TRBV29-1 to TRBJ1-3; 9 nucleotides align to TRBD1. Per germline, CDR1 SQVTM and CDR2 ANQGSEA. J gave up 3 bases and V 7 bases, and 7 bases lay outside the gene matches. The CDR3 totals 14 residues. The CDR3 nucleotides are TGCAGCGCGGGGGGGACAGGGAGTGGAAACACCATATATTTT. It encodes CSAGGTGSGNTIYF.

About this clone: This sample also contains other DNA sequences that code for the same CDR3. The V gene is TRBV3-1 (or the pseudogene TRBV3-2), the J gene TRBJ2-1; no clear D gene. Trimming took off 3 bases at V and 0 bases at J, with 9 bases between the two ends. Per germline, CDR1 LGHDT and CDR2 YNNKEL (reference sequence). The CDR3 length is 15 residues. The CDR3 spells CASSQGRSSYNEQFF. The CDR3 coding sequence is TGTGCCAGCAGCCAGGGTAGGAGCTCCTACAATGAGCAGTTCTTC.

CDR3 DNA sequence: TGTGCCAGCAGCCAAGAGGATCCAGTCTCTGGAAACACCATATATTTT. Residues: CASSQEDPVSGNTIYF. The chain links TRBV3-1 (or the pseudogene TRBV3-2) to TRBJ1-3; D gene ambiguous. This CDR3 comprises 16 residues. The V gene lost 0 bases and the J gene lost 0 bases, with 9 bases spanning the gap. Germline V gene data show CDR1 as LGHDT and CDR2 as YNNKEL (reference sequence).

The rearrangement joins TRBV12-5 to TRBJ2-3; a weak D match, TRBD2 (5 bases). The CDR3 has 15 residues. Trimming took 5 bases from V and 0 from J, leaving 12 bases between them. Germline values: CDR1 LGHNT, CDR2 FRNRAP. CDR3 loop: CASGPRGPSTDTQYF. CDR3 bases: TGTGCTAGTGGTCCCCGGGGTCCTAGCACAGATACGCAGTATTTT.

This sequence joins TRBV19 and TRBJ2-6; D is uncertain. CDR1 is LNHDA, CDR2 SQIVND, per germline (reference sequence). The CDR3 is made up of 12 amino acids. V was cut by 10 bases and J by 3 bases, with 7 bases left in between. The CDR3 sequence: CATDGGANVLTF. CDR3 nucleotide sequence: TGTGCCACCGATGGTGGGGCCAACGTCCTGACTTTC.